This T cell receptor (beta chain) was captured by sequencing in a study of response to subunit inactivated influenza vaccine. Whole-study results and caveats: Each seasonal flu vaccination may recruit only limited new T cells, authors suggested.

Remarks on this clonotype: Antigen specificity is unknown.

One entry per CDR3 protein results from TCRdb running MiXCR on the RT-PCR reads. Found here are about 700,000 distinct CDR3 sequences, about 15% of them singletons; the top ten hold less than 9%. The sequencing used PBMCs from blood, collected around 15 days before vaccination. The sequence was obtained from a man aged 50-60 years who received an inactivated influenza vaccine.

The CDR3 loop reads CAIGDDYYEQYF. As DNA, the CDR3 is TGTGCCATCGGGGACGATTACTACGAGCAGTACTTC. The chain uses TRBV10-3 and TRBJ2-7; D may match TRBD1 or TRBD2 (5 bases each). The CDR3 is 12 amino acids. Trimming left V 8 bases short and J 3 bases short, with 11 bases between. Per germline, CDR1 ENHRY and CDR2 SYGVKD.